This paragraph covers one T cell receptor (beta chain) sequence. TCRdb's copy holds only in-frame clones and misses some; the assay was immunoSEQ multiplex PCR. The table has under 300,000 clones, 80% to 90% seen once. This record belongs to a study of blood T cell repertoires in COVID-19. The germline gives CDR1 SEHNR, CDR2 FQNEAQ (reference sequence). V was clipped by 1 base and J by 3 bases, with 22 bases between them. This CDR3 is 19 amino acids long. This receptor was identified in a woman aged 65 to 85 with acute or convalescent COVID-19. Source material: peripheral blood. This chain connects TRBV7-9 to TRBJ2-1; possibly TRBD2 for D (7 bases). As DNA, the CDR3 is TGTGCCAGCAGCTTAGAAGGAAGCAGGGGCGGGGGTCACTACAATGAGCAGTTCTTC. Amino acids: CASSLEGSRGGGHYNEQFF.